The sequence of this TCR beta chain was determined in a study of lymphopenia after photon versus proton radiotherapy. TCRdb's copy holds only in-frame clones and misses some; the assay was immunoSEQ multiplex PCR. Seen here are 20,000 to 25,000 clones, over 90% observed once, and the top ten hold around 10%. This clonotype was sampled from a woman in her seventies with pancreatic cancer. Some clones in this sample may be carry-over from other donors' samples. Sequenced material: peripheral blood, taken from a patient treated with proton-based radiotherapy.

Here the CDR3 reads CASSQDPGASNEKLFF. CDR3 nucleotides: TGTGCCAGCAGCCAAGATCCAGGGGCCTCTAATGAAAAACTGTTTTTT. V gene TRBV4-2 combines with J gene TRBJ1-4; a possible D gene is TRBD1 (6 bases). The CDR3 runs to 16 residues. The V and J ends lost 0 bases and 3 bases respectively, with 11 bases between them. The germline gives CDR1 LGHNA, CDR2 YNFKEQ.